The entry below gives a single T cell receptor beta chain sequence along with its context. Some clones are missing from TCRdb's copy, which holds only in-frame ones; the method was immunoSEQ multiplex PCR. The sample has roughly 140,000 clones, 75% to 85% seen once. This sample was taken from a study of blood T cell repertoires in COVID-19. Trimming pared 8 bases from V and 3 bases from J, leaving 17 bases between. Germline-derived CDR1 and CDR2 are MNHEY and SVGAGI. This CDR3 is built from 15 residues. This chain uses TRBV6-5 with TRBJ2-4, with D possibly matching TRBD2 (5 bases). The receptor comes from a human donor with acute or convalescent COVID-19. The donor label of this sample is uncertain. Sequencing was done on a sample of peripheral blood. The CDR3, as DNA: TGTGCCAGCTACCTTAGCGCATTAGGCAAAAACATTCAGTACTTC. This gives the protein CASYLSALGKNIQYF.